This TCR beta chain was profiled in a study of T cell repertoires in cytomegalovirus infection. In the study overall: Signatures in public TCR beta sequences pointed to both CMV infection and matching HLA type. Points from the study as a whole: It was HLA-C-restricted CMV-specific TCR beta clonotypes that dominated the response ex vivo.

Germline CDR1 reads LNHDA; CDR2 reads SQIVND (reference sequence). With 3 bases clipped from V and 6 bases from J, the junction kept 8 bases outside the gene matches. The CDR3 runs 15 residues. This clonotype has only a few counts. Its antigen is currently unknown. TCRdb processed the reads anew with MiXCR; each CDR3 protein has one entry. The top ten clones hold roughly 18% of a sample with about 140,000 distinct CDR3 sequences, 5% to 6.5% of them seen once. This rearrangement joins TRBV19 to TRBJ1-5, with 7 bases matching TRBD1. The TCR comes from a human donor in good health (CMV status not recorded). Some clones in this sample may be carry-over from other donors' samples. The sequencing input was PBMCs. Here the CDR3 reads CASSIEQGSFQPQHF. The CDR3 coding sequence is TGTGCCAGTAGTATCGAACAGGGGTCTTTTCAGCCCCAGCATTTT.